One sample yielded the 8 T cell receptor beta chains listed below, sequenced in a study of cytomegalovirus exposure and HLA in healthy donors. The PCR was carried out with 60 Vbeta primers and 13 Jbeta primers. Libraries were prepared by immunoSEQ multiplex PCR; TCRdb keeps only in-frame clonotypes and omits some of them. Here the sample spans over 150,000 clones, 81% being singletons. The sequencing input was PBMCs. The receptors here all came from a young woman in good health and CMV-seronegative.

This clone has just a few counts. The chain links TRBV6-5 to TRBJ2-7, with TRBD1 as a possible D gene (6 bases). There are 11 residues in the CDR3. V was shortened by 5 bases and J by 6 bases, with 8 bases between the two germline ends. CDR1 and CDR2 (germline): MNHEY, SVGAGI. The DNA of the CDR3 is TGTGCCAGCAGTCAAGGGGGCGAGCAGTACTTC. As protein: CASSQGGEQYF.

This rearrangement joins TRBV29-1 to TRBJ1-1; no definite D call. Germline CDR1 reads SQVTM; CDR2 reads ANQGSEA. This CDR3 has 12 residues. Trimming removed 3 bases at V and 4 bases at J, with 9 bases between. In DNA, the CDR3 is TGCAGCGTTGATACCGGGTTCACTGAAGCTTTCTTT. Translation: CSVDTGFTEAFF.

Comments on this clone: Within the sample, other DNA sequences also encode this same CDR3. The chain is built from TRBV5-1 and TRBJ2-3; 8 bases line up with TRBD2. Looked up from germline, CDR1 is SGHRS and CDR2 is YFSETQ. The CDR3 is 15 residues long. V was clipped by 0 bases and J by 0 bases; unmatched bases: 0. In DNA, the CDR3 is TGCGCCAGCAGCTTGGGACTAGCGAGCACAGATACGCAGTATTTT. Translation: CASSLGLASTDTQYF. Complete variable domain (other parts from reference TRBV5-1 and TRBJ2-3): KAGVTQTPRYLIKTRGQQVTLSCSPISGHRSVSWYQQTPGQGLQFLFEYFSETQRNKGNFPGRFSGRQFSNSRSEMNVSTLELGDSALYLCASSLGLASTDTQYFGPGTRLTVL.

The chain is built from TRBV28 and TRBJ1-4; TRBD1 agrees at 8 bases. After removal of 1 base from V and 7 bases from J, the junction contained 5 bases not matched to a gene. Germline V gives CDR1 MDHEN, CDR2 SYDVKM. This CDR3 comprises 15 residues. The CDR3 DNA reads as TGTGCCAGCAGTTTATACACAGGGGGAAGTGAAAAACTGTTTTTT. Translated, it gives CASSLYTGGSEKLFF.

The rearrangement uses TRBV10-1 and TRBJ2-2; weak D call: TRBD1 (6 bases). V lost 3 bases to trimming and J lost 8 bases, with 13 bases between them. The germline CDR1 and CDR2 sequences are WNHNN and SYGVQD (reference sequence). This CDR3 has 14 amino acids. The CDR3 region has the DNA TGCGCCAGCAGTGAAGTGACAGGCCGTGGGGAGCTGTTTTTT. Translated: CASSEVTGRGELFF.

The V and J genes are TRBV29-1 and TRBJ1-4, with 8 bases fitting TRBD1. Unmatched junction bases numbered 17, after V lost 3 bases and J lost 5 bases. The CDR3 is 18 residues long. CDR1 SQVTM and CDR2 ANQGSEA come from the germline V gene. The CDR3 protein is CSVDLGQGTEGINEKLFF. In DNA form, the CDR3 reads TGCAGCGTTGATTTAGGACAGGGAACGGAAGGAATAAATGAAAAACTGTTTTTT.

The gene calls are TRBV2 and TRBJ1-5; D is perhaps TRBD1 (5 bases). This CDR3 region has 14 residues. V was cut by 5 bases and J by 9 bases, with 17 bases left in between. Germline CDR1 is SNHLY and CDR2 is FYNNEI. The CDR3 sequence is CASSPGQSERPQHF. DNA for the CDR3: TGTGCCAGCAGTCCCGGACAATCCGAGAGGCCCCAGCATTTT.

This clone turned up a few times. V and J are TRBV19 and TRBJ2-7, with D perhaps TRBD2 (5 bases). The CDR3 is 14 residues long. Germline loops: CDR1 LNHDA, CDR2 SQIVND (reference sequence). Between the trimmed V and J ends, which lost 2 bases and 0 bases, there was a span of 8 bases. CDR3 sequence: CASSITGSSYEQYF. The CDR3 DNA reads as TGTGCCAGTAGTATAACGGGGAGCTCCTACGAGCAGTACTTC.